Included here is one T cell receptor beta chain sequence, with context. In the PCR, 60 Vbeta and 13 Jbeta primers were used. Only in-frame clones appear in the TCRdb table, and some are missing; sequencing was by immunoSEQ multiplex PCR. The sample shows about 84,000 clones, and 0.45% to 0.7% sits with its ten largest clones. V shed 7 bases and J 2 bases; nucleotides not matched to a gene: 3. Germline V CDR1 and CDR2: MGHDK, SYGVNS. The CDR3 is 15 amino acids. The data were taken from a study of cytomegalovirus exposure and HLA in healthy donors. This rearrangement joins TRBV25-1 to TRBJ2-2; 11 nucleotides line up with TRBD1. This TCR was sampled from a man aged 45-65 years in good health and CMV-seronegative. Sample: PBMCs. The CDR3 DNA is TGTGCCAGCACAGGACAGGGGGCTAACACCGGGGAGCTGTTTTTT. Amino acids: CASTGQGANTGELFF.